This TCR beta chain was identified during a study of early T cells in non-severe SARS-CoV-2 infection. This clonotype was detected ten times or more. TCRdb analysed the 5' RACE reads with MiXCR anew, one entry per CDR3 protein. The sample has tens of thousands of distinct CDR3 sequences; over 9% are singletons. V lost 6 bases, J lost 2 bases, and 7 bases stayed unmatched. The CDR3 runs 15 residues. The germline V gene has CDR1 LGHNA and CDR2 YSLEER. The material sequenced was whole blood, taken at baseline. The chain employs TRBV4-3 and TRBJ1-2, with TRBD1 matching over 9 bases. The source is an adult who was a healthcare worker with PCR-confirmed SARS-CoV-2 infection or an uninfected control (not recorded which). The CDR3 sequence: CASSTKQGANYGYTF. The CDR3 region has the DNA TGCGCCAGCAGTACTAAACAGGGGGCGAACTATGGCTACACCTTC.